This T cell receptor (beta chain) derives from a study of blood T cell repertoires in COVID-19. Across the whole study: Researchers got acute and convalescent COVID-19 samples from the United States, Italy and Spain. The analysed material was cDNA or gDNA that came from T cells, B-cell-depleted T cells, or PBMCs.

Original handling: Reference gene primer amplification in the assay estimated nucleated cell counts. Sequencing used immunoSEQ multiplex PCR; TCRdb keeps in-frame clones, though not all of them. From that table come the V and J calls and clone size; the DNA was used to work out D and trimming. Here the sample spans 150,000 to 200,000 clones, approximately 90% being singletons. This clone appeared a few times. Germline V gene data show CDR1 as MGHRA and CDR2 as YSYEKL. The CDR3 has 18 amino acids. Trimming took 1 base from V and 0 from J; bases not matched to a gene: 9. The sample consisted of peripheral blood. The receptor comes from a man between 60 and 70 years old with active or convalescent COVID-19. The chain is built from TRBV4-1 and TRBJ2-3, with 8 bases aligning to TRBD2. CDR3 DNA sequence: TGCGCCAGCAGCCAAGGAGCGGGGGCCCTCCCTAGCACAGATACGCAGTATTTT. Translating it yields CASSQGAGALPSTDTQYF.